The present T cell receptor (beta chain) was sequenced within a study of cytomegalovirus exposure and HLA in healthy donors. This cohort consisted of healthy bone marrow donors. PCR used 60 Vbeta primers and 13 Jbeta primers. TCRdb keeps only in-frame clones here, not all; method: immunoSEQ multiplex PCR. The table records about 110,000 clones, about 80% of them present only once. CDR1 and CDR2 from the germline V gene are ENHRY and SYGVKD. There are 14 residues in the CDR3. Deletions cut 4 bases from V and 1 base from J, with 10 bases between. Findings and caveats of the study: Indistinguishable V segments such as TRBV6-2 and TRBV6-3 were excluded. Reportedly, TCR beta sequences accurately predicted HLA-A and HLA-B alleles in most subjects.

This clone was seen a few times. Its antigen is currently unknown. Sequences were obtained from PBMCs. This receptor was identified in a young woman in good health and CMV-seropositive. The chain combines TRBV10-3 with TRBJ1-1; D remains ambiguous. The DNA for the CDR3 is TGTGCCATCAGTGCGGCAGGAACGAACACTGAAGCTTTCTTT. Translating gives CAISAAGTNTEAFF.